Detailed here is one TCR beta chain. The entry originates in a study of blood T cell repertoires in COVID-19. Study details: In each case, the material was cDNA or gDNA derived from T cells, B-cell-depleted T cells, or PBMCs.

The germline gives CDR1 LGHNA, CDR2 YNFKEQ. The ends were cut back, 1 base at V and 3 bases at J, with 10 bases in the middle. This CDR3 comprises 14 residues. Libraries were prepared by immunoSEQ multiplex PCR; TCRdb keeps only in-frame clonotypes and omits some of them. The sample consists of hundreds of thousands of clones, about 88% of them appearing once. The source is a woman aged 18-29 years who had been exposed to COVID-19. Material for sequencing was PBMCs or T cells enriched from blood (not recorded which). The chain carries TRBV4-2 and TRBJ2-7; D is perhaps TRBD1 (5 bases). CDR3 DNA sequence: TGTGCCAGCAGCCAAGGAGGCAGGGACTACGAGCAGTACTTC. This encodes CASSQGGRDYEQYF.